This TCR beta chain is from a study of cytomegalovirus exposure and HLA in healthy donors. The V gene lost 3 bases and the J gene lost 2 bases, with 10 bases spanning the gap. The CDR3 extends over 14 amino acids. Germline loops: CDR1 SGHDT, CDR2 YYEEEE. The sample holds a few counts of this clone. The target antigen is unknown. The study, taken as a whole, reports: There were some public TCRs occurring in many donors, but most TCR sequences were rare. According to a later analysis, most TCR beta chains associated with CMV appeared HLA-restricted.

Primers included in the PCR were 60 Vbeta and 13 Jbeta primers. The method was immunoSEQ multiplex PCR; TCRdb's version includes in-frame clones alone and lacks a portion of them. Among around 140,000 clones listed, 65% to 80% were seen once. Specimen: PBMCs. The J gene is TRBJ2-3, the V gene TRBV5-6, with TRBD2 as a possible D gene (5 bases). This TCR came from a woman younger than 35 in good health and CMV-seronegative. CDR3 amino acids: CASSSWRPTDTQYF. Written as DNA, the CDR3 is TGTGCCAGCAGCTCCTGGAGGCCCACAGATACGCAGTATTTT.